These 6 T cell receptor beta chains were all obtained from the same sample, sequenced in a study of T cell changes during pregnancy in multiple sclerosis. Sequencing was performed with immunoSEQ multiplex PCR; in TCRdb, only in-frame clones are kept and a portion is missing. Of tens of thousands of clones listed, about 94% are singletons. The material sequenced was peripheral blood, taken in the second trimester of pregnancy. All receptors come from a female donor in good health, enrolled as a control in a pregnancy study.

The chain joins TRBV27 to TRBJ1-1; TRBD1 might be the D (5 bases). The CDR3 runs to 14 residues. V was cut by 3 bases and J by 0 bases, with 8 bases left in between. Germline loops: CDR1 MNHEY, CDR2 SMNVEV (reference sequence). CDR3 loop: CASSFQGVNTEAFF. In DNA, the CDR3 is TGTGCCAGCAGTTTTCAAGGGGTGAACACTGAAGCTTTCTTT.

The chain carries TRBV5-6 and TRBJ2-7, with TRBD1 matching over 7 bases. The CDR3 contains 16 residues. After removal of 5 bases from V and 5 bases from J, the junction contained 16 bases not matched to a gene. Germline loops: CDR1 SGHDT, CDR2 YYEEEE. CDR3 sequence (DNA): TGTGCCAGCAGTACCCCGAAAGGGGGCGCATTAAACGAGCAGTACTTC. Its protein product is CASSTPKGGALNEQYF. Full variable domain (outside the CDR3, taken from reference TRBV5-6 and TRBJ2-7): DAGVTQSPTHLIKTRGQQVTLRCSPKSGHDTVSWYQQALGQGPQFIFQYYEEEERQRGNFPDRFSGHQFPNYSSELNVNALLLGDSALYLCASSTPKGGALNEQYFGPGTRLTVT.

The CDR3: CASSAGRGANYGYTF. CDR3 DNA sequence: TGTGCCAGCAGCGCGGGGCGCGGGGCTAACTATGGCTACACCTTC. The chain employs TRBV5-4 and TRBJ1-2, with D tentatively TRBD1 (5 bases). Germline CDR1 SGHNT, CDR2 YYREEE (reference sequence). The V gene lost 4 bases and the J gene lost 0 bases, with 13 bases spanning the gap. CDR3 length equals 15 residues.

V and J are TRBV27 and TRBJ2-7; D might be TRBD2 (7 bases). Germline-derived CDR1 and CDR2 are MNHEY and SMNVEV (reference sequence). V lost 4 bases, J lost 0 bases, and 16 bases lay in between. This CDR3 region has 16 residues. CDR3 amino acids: CASSYRGALVSYEQYF. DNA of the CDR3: TGTGCCAGCAGTTACCGGGGGGCGCTTGTCTCCTACGAGCAGTACTTC.

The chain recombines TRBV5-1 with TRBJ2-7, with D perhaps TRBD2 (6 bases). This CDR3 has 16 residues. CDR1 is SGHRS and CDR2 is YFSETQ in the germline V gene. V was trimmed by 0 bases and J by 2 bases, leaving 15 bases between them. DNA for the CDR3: TGCGCCAGCAGCTTGGCGGGAGCCAGGACAACCTACGAGCAGTACTTC. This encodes CASSLAGARTTYEQYF.

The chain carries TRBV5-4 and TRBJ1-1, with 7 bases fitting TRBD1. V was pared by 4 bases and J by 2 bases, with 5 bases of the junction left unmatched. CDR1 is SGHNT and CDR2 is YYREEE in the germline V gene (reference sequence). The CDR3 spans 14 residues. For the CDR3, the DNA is TGTGCCAGCAGCACCGGGACAGTAAACACTGAAGCTTTCTTT. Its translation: CASSTGTVNTEAFF. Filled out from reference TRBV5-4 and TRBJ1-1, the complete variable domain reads ETGVTQSPTHLIKTRGQQVTLRCSSQSGHNTVSWYQQALGQGPQFIFQYYREEENGRGNFPPRFSGLQFPNYSSELNVNALELDDSALYLCASSTGTVNTEAFFGQGTRLTVV.